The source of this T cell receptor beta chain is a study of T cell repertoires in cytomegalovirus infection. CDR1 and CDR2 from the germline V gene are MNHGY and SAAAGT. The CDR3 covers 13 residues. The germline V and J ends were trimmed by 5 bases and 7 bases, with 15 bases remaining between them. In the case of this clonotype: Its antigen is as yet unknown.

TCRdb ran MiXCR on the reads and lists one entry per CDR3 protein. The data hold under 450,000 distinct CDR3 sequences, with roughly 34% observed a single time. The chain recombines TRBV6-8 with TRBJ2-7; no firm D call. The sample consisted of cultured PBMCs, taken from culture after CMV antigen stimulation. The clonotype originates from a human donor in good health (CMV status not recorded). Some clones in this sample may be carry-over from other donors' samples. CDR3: CASSVGPLKEQYF. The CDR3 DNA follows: TGTGCCAGCAGTGTAGGACCACTTAAAGAGCAGTACTTC.